This T cell receptor beta chain was documented in a study of cytomegalovirus exposure and HLA in healthy donors. General study points: Sequencing depth across donors, presence/absence analyses assumed, was roughly uniform. A missense variant in DCLRE1C was later tied to TCR beta V- and J-gene trimming. In an earlier analysis, productive rearrangement rates for most beta V segments clustered near 87% or 30%.

About this clone: Its specificity is not known.

PCR primers comprised 60 Vbeta and 13 Jbeta primers. The data were produced by immunoSEQ multiplex PCR, yet TCRdb's version contains in-frame clones alone and is incomplete. Seen here are over 100,000 clones, about 74% observed once, and the top ten hold roughly 7.3%. Unrecorded immune exposures were likely, despite nominal health at sampling. The CDR3 extends over 12 amino acids. Trimming took off 1 base at V and 4 bases at J, with 3 bases between the two ends. CDR1 and CDR2 from the germline V gene are SGHDT and YYEEEE. The sample consisted of PBMCs. The receptor comes from a male donor in good health and CMV-seronegative. The chain has TRBV5-6 and TRBJ1-3; D is unclear. This CDR3 is CASSLSGNTIYF. The CDR3 DNA follows: TGTGCCAGCAGCTTGTCAGGAAACACCATATATTTT. The whole variable domain, filled in from reference TRBV5-6 and TRBJ1-3, reads DAGVTQSPTHLIKTRGQQVTLRCSPKSGHDTVSWYQQALGQGPQFIFQYYEEEERQRGNFPDRFSGHQFPNYSSELNVNALLLGDSALYLCASSLSGNTIYFGEGSWLTVV.